This T cell receptor (beta chain) came from a study of a mutant IDH1 vaccine in newly diagnosed glioma. Study context: Treated patients had a mean age of approximately 41 years and a sex split that was roughly 60% male and roughly 38% female. Most had both radiotherapy and temozolomide beforehand; others had only one. At week 35 came visit V12, and visit V13 followed at week 47.

V lost 5 bases to trimming and J lost 4 bases, with 12 bases between them. The CDR3 is 13 amino acids. The germline V gene encodes CDR1 SGHTA and CDR2 FQGNSA. The protocol was immunoSEQ multiplex PCR, while the TCRdb copy is restricted to in-frame clones and leaves out a portion. Of tens of thousands of clones listed, 70% to 90% are singletons. As regards this clone: Its antigen is as yet unknown.

The time point: week 35, safety follow-up. Doses comprised 300 ug of mutant IDH1 20-mer peptide each, plus topical imiquimod. The source was PBMCs, collected from a glioma patient whose treatment included an IDH1 peptide vaccine. The chain joins TRBV7-2 to TRBJ2-7; tentatively, D is TRBD1 or TRBD2 (5 bases each). The sequence was collected from a man in his forties with glioma. The CDR3 region is CASSRDRKYEQYF. The CDR3 DNA reads as TGTGCCAGCAGCCGGGACCGGAAGTACGAGCAGTACTTC. The entire variable domain, with the rest obtained from reference TRBV7-2 and TRBJ2-7, is as follows: GAGVSQSPSNKVTEKGKDVELRCDPISGHTALYWYRQSLGQGLEFLIYFQGNSAPDKSGLPSDRFSAERTGGSVSTLTIQRTQQEDSAVYLCASSRDRKYEQYFGPGTRLTVT.